The clone carrying this T cell receptor beta chain showed up many times. Its antigen is unidentified. This specimen belongs to a study of response to subunit inactivated influenza vaccine. Study results and caveats: Researchers suggested that each seasonal influenza vaccination recruits few new T cells.

One entry per CDR3 protein, called by TCRdb with MiXCR from the RT-PCR reads. The repertoire holds more than 200,000 distinct CDR3 sequences, with 12% as singletons. The germline V gene encodes CDR1 MNHEY and CDR2 SVGEGT. The CDR3 is 14 amino acids. Trimming pared 1 base from V and 2 bases from J, leaving 8 bases between. This receptor was taken from a man aged 50-59 years who received an inactivated influenza vaccine. The chain uses TRBV6-2 or TRBV6-3 and TRBJ2-5; a possible D gene is TRBD1 (6 bases). Source: non-naive T cells sorted from PBMCs, taken 14 to 15 days before vaccination. The CDR3 region is CASSYWTDQETQYF. CDR3 coding DNA: TGTGCCAGCAGTTACTGGACAGATCAAGAGACCCAGTACTTC.